Following are 10 T cell receptor beta chains from one sample sequenced in a study of glioma-infiltrating T cells after dendritic cell vaccination. The assay was immunoSEQ multiplex PCR, and TCRdb's table has in-frame clones only and misses some. Of 80,000 to 100,000 clones listed, roughly 83% are singletons. Here the sequenced sample was blood, taken before dendritic cell vaccination. All receptors come from a human donor with glioblastoma.

The rearrangement links TRBV5-1 to TRBJ1-3; 10 nucleotides match TRBD1. Germline assignment: CDR1 SGHRS and CDR2 YFSETQ. This CDR3 contains 14 residues. With V trimmed by 4 bases and J by 6 bases, 4 bases remained unmatched. CDR3 nucleotide sequence: TGCGCCAGCAGCGCGACAGGGGGCGAAAACACCATATATTTT. It yields the protein CASSATGGENTIYF. Full variable domain (remainder filled in from reference TRBV5-1 and TRBJ1-3): KAGVTQTPRYLIKTRGQQVTLSCSPISGHRSVSWYQQTPGQGLQFLFEYFSETQRNKGNFPGRFSGRQFSNSRSEMNVSTLELGDSALYLCASSATGGENTIYFGEGSWLTVV.

This chain uses TRBV9 with TRBJ2-1; 7 bases agree with TRBD2. The trim removed 0 bases at V and 2 bases at J, leaving 5 bases unmatched. Germline values: CDR1 SGDLS, CDR2 YYNGEE. CDR3 length: 16 residues. CDR3 DNA: TGTGCCAGCAGCGTAGTATTGGGGGGGACCTACAATGAGCAGTTCTTC. Its protein is CASSVVLGGTYNEQFF. Drawing the rest from reference TRBV9 and TRBJ2-1, the complete variable domain is DSGVTQTPKHLITATGQRVTLRCSPRSGDLSVYWYQQSLDQGLQFLIQYYNGEERAKGNILERFSAQQFPDLHSELNLSSLELGDSALYFCASSVVLGGTYNEQFFGPGTRLTVL.

The chain combines TRBV6-1 with TRBJ2-5, with TRBD1 matching over 7 bases. V lost 6 bases, J lost 1 base, and 5 bases stayed unmatched. Germline values: CDR1 MNHNS, CDR2 SASEGT. This CDR3 spans 14 amino acids. This CDR3 is CASRRGPSQETQYF. In nucleotides, the CDR3 is TGTGCCAGCAGGAGGGGGCCCTCCCAAGAGACCCAGTACTTC.

This clone was seen just once. The V and J genes are TRBV30 and TRBJ2-5; 8 bases match TRBD2. The ends lost 3 bases at V and 7 bases at J; junction bases unmatched: 7. The germline V gene has CDR1 GTSNPN and CDR2 SVGIG (reference sequence). The CDR3 loop spans 13 amino acids. CDR3 residues: CAWRRTSGGTQYF. The DNA for the CDR3 is TGTGCCTGGAGGCGTACTAGCGGAGGGACCCAGTACTTC.

The rearrangement links TRBV7-9 to TRBJ2-3, with 7 bases lining up with TRBD2. From germline, CDR1 is SEHNR and CDR2 FQNEAQ (reference sequence). The length of the CDR3 is 19 residues. The V and J ends lost 2 bases and 0 bases, in that order; junction bases with no gene match: 14. The CDR3 DNA reads as TGTGCCAGCAGCTTAACCCGACTAGCAAGGGTTACTAGCACAGATACGCAGTATTTT. Amino acid sequence: CASSLTRLARVTSTDTQYF.

V is TRBV5-4 and J is TRBJ1-2, with a possible D match to TRBD1 (6 bases). This CDR3 comprises 14 residues. The ends were cut back, 1 base at V and 3 bases at J, with 10 bases in the middle. The germline V gene encodes CDR1 SGHNT and CDR2 YYREEE (reference sequence). CDR3 region: CASSLIQGDYGYTF. The CDR3, as DNA: TGTGCCAGCAGCTTGATACAGGGCGACTATGGCTACACCTTC. Full variable domain (outside the CDR3, taken from reference TRBV5-4 and TRBJ1-2): ETGVTQSPTHLIKTRGQQVTLRCSSQSGHNTVSWYQQALGQGPQFIFQYYREEENGRGNFPPRFSGLQFPNYSSELNVNALELDDSALYLCASSLIQGDYGYTFGSGTRLTVV.

This CDR3 is CASSPLGATDTQYF. In DNA form, the CDR3 reads TGTGCCAGCAGCCCCCTGGGAGCCACAGATACGCAGTATTTT. The J gene is TRBJ2-3, the V gene TRBV2; D may be TRBD2 (5 bases). The length of the CDR3 is 14 residues. V was cut by 6 bases and J by 2 bases, with 12 bases left in between. CDR1 and CDR2 from the germline V gene are SNHLY and FYNNEI.

The chain couples TRBV30 to TRBJ2-1, with 10 bases lining up with TRBD2. From germline, CDR1 is GTSNPN and CDR2 SVGIG (reference sequence). Trimming at V came to 7 bases and at J to 6 bases, leaving 6 bases not matched to a gene. CDR3 length: 13 amino acids. This chain's CDR3 is CASSGGPGNEQFF. The CDR3 DNA follows: TGTGCCTCTAGCGGGGGTCCGGGCAATGAGCAGTTCTTC.

This clone was seen once. This chain links TRBV6-5 with TRBJ1-6; the D gene is possibly TRBD1 (5 bases). V gave up 2 bases and J gave up 9 bases, with 14 bases separating them. This CDR3 has 15 residues. CDR1 and CDR2 from the germline V gene are MNHEY and SVGAGI. The CDR3 region is CASSYGTGAGSPLHF. In DNA form, the CDR3 reads TGTGCCAGCAGTTACGGGACGGGAGCGGGTTCACCCCTCCACTTT.

CDR3 region: CASSLTGGNTEAFF. CDR3 DNA sequence: TGTGCCAGCAGCTTGACAGGGGGGAACACTGAAGCTTTCTTT. The rearrangement links TRBV7-3 to TRBJ1-1; 9 bases align to TRBD1. This CDR3 is built from 14 residues. The V gene end was trimmed by 3 bases and the J gene end by 1 base; junction bases not matched to a gene: 0. CDR1 and CDR2 from the germline V gene are SGHTA and FQGTGA.